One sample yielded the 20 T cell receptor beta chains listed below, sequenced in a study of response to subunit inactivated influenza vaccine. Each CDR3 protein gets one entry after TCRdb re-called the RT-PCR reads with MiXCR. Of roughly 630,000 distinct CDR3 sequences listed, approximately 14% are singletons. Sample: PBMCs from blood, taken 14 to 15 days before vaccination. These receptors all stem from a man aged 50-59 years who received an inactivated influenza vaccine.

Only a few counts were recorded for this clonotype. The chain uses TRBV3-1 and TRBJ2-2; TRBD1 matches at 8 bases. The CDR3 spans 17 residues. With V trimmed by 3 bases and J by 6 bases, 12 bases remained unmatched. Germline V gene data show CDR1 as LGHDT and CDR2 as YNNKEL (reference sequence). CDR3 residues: CASSQPQGANLAGELFF. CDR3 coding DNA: TGTGCCAGCAGCCAGCCTCAGGGGGCGAATTTGGCCGGGGAGCTGTTTTTT.

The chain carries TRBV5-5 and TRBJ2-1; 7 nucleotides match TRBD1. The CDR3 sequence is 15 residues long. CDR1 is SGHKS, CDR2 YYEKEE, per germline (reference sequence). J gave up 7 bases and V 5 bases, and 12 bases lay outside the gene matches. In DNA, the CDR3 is TGTGCCAGCAGGGAAACCGGGACAGAGGGGAATGAGCAGTTCTTC. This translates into CASRETGTEGNEQFF.

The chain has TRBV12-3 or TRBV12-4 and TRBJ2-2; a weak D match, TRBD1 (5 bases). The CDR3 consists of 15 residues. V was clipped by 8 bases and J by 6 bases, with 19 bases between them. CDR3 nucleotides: TGTGCCAGCCTCAGGTCAGGCCCCAGGGCCGGGGAGCTGTTTTTT. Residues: CASLRSGPRAGELFF.

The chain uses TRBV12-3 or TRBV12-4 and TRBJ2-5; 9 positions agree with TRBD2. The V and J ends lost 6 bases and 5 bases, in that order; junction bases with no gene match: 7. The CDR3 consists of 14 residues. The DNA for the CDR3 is TGTGCCAGCAGCTCCGGGACTAGCTTGGAGACCCAGTACTTC. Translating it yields CASSSGTSLETQYF.

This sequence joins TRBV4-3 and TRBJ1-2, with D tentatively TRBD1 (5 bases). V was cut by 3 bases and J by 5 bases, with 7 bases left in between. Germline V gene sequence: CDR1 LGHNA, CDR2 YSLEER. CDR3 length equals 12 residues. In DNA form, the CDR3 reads TGCGCCAGCAGCCACCCAGGGTATGGCTACACCTTC. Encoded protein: CASSHPGYGYTF.

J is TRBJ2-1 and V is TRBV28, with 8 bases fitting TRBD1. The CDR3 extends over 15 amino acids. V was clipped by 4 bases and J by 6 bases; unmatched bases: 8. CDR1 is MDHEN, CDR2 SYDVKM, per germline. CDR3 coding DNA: TGTGCCAGCAGTTCCCCAGGGGGCAGCTCCAATGAGCAGTTCTTC. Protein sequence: CASSSPGGSSNEQFF.

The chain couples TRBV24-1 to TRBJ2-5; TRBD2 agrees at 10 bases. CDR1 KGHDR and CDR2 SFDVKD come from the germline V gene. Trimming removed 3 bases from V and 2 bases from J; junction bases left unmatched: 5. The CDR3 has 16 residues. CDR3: CATSDLKTSGQETQYF. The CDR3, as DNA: TGTGCCACCAGTGATCTTAAGACTAGCGGGCAAGAGACCCAGTACTTC.

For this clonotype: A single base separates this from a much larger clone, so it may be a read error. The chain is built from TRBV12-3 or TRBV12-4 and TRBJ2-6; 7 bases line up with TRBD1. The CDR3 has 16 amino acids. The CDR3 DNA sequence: TGTGCCGGCAGTTTAAACAGGGGCTCCGGGGCCAACGTCCTGACTTTC. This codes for CAGSLNRGSGANVLTF.

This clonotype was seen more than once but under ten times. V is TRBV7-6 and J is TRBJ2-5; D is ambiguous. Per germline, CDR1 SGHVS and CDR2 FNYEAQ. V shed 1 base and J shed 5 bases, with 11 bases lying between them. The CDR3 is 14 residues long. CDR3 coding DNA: TGTGCCAGCAGCTTAGTTGGTCTGACGGAGACCCAGTACTTC. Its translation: CASSLVGLTETQYF.

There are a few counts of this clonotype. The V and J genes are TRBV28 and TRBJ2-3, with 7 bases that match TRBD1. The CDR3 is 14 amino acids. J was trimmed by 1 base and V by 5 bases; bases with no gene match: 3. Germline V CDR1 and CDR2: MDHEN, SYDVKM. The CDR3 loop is CASSPTGRTDTQYF. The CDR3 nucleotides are TGTGCCAGCAGTCCGACAGGGCGCACAGATACGCAGTATTTT.

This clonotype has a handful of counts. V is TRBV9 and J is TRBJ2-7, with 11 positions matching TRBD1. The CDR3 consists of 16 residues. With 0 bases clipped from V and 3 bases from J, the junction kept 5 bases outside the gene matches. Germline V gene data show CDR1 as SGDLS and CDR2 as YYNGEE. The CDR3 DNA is TGTGCCAGCAGCGTAGGAGGAGGGACAGGGGGCTACGAGCAGTACTTC. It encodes CASSVGGGTGGYEQYF.

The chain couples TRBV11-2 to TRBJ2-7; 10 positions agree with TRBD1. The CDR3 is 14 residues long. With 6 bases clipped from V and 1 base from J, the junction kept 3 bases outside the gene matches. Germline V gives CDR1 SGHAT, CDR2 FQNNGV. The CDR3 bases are TGTGCCAGCAGAGGACAGGGGGTTTCCTACGAGCAGTACTTC. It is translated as CASRGQGVSYEQYF.

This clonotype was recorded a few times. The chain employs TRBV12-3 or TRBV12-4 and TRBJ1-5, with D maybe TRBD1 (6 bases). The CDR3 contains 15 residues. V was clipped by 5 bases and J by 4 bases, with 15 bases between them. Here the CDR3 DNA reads TGTGCCAGCAGTACCTCCGGACAGAGGAATCAGCCCCAGCATTTT. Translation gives CASSTSGQRNQPQHF.

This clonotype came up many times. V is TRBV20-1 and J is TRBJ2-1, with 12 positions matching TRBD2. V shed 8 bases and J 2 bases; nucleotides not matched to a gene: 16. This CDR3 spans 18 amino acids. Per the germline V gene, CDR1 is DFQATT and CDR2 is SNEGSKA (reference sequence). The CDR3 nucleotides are TGCAGTCCCATCTCACTAGCGGGGGGCCTCACGACCTACAATGAGCAGTTCTTC. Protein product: CSPISLAGGLTTYNEQFF.

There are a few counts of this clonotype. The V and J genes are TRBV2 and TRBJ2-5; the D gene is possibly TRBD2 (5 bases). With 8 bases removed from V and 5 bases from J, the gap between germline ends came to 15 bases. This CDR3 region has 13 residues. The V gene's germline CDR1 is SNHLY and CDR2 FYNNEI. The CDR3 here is CASGTNPGETQYF. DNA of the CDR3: TGTGCCAGCGGTACAAACCCGGGGGAGACCCAGTACTTC.

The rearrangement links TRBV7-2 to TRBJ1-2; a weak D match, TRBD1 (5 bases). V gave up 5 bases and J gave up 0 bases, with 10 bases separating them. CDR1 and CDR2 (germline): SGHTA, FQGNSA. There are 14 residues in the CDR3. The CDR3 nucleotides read TGTGCCAGCAGCGTTGGGACGGCTAACTATGGCTACACCTTC. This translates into CASSVGTANYGYTF.

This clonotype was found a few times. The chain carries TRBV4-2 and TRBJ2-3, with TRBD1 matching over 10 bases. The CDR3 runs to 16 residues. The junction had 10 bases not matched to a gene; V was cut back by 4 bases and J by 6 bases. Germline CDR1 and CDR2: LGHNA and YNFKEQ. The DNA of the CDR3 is TGTGCCAGCAGCCCCCGAGGACAGGGGGAAGCGGATACGCAGTATTTT. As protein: CASSPRGQGEADTQYF.

In DNA form, the CDR3 reads TGTGCCAGCAGCCAATCAGGGAAATATGGCTACACCTTC. It translates to CASSQSGKYGYTF. The rearrangement links TRBV5-6 to TRBJ1-2; tentative D call: TRBD1 (5 bases). The CDR3 sequence is 13 residues long. Trimming pared 4 bases from V and 5 bases from J, leaving 12 bases between. CDR1 and CDR2 from the germline V gene are SGHDT and YYEEEE.

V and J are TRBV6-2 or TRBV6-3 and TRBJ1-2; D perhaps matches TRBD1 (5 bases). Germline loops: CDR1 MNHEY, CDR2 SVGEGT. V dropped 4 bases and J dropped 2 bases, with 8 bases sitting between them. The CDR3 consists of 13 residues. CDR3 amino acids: CASSWGKNYGYTF. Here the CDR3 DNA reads TGTGCCAGCAGTTGGGGCAAGAACTATGGCTACACCTTC.

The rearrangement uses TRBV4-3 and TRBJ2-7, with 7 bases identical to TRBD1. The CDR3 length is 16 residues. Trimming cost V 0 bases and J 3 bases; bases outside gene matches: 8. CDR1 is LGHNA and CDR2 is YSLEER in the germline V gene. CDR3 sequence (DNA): TGCGCCAGCAGCCAAGATGTCCCGGGACAGTACTACGAGCAGTACTTC. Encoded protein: CASSQDVPGQYYEQYF.